The entry below gives a single TCR beta chain sequence along with its context. What it recognizes is unknown. This CDR3 contains 15 residues. Germline CDR1 and CDR2: SEHNR and FQNEAQ (reference sequence). After removal of 3 bases from V and 8 bases from J, the junction contained 9 bases not matched to a gene. This specimen belongs to a study of blood T cells in healthy people across ages. Donors were systemically healthy Caucasian individuals from Russia aged roughly 6 to 100 years. It was with a sample-barcoded 5' primer and a J-beta primer mix that a second PCR of roughly 6 to 12 cycles was run. Per-sample output comprised a minimum of 3 million paired-end reads containing CDR3. One entry per CDR3 protein results from TCRdb running MiXCR on the 5' RACE reads. The table shows approximately 1.5 million distinct CDR3 sequences, with about 42% occurring only once. Overall study findings and caveats: The recorded TCR beta diversity per million T cells decreased in a roughly linear manner with age.

The rearrangement uses TRBV7-9 and TRBJ1-4; 7 bases are a match to TRBD1. The sequenced material came from blood. The source of this sequence is a woman aged 18-29 years in good health. CDR3 in DNA: TGTGCCAGCAGCTTTGTGGAGGGGGCGCGAGAAAAACTGTTTTTT. Protein product: CASSFVEGAREKLFF.